The 15 T cell receptor beta chains given below trace back to one sample, sequenced in a study of vaccination and CD4 T cells after COVID-19 (dated by TCRdb to about 2022). Library method: PCR. The instrument was an Illumina iSeq 100. DNA from cultured CD4+ T cells was subjected to TCR sequencing with the Oncomine TCR Beta short-read assay at the Johns Hopkins FTIC core. TCRdb cleaned the public reads at Q25 with fastp, built clones with MiXCR and kept in-frame beta chains. Rows with one shared CDR3 protein collapse into an entry with the most common genes and DNA. The sample table shows some 15,000 distinct CDR3 sequences, and approximately 52% are seen once. The top ten clonotypes cover approximately 7.7% of the sample. The intended sense of this specimen's treatment or condition label: roughly 11-day PBMC culture with coronavirus spike peptide pools or control peptides (ViraFEST assay). Their target antigens are unknown.

The sample taken for sequencing was CD4+ T cells from blood, cultured in vitro. Receptors originate from a human donor who had recovered from COVID-19.

Only a few counts were recorded for this clonotype. The rearrangement links TRBV4-1 to TRBJ1-5, with 7 nucleotides matching TRBD1. Germline assignment: CDR1 MGHRA and CDR2 YSYEKL. Trimming took 1 base from V and 1 from J; bases not matched to a gene: 4. CDR3 length: 16 residues. CDR3 in DNA: TGCGCCAGCAGCCAAGTAGGGACAGCAAGCAATCAGCCCCAGCATTTT. This codes for CASSQVGTASNQPQHF.

This clonotype has a single count. This chain uses TRBV7-9 with TRBJ1-2; D not resolved. The CDR3 totals 14 residues. Germline V gives CDR1 SEHNR, CDR2 FQNEAQ (reference sequence). V lost 5 bases and J lost 5, with 15 bases in between. The CDR3 coding sequence is TGTGCCAGCAGCCCCATCCTGATAGGGTATGGCTACACCTTC. Translated: CASSPILIGYGYTF.

The rearrangement uses TRBV7-9 and TRBJ2-1; D possibly corresponds to TRBD2 (5 bases). Germline-derived CDR1 and CDR2 are SEHNR and FQNEAQ (reference sequence). V shed 5 bases and J shed 0 bases, with 14 bases lying between them. The CDR3 sequence is 16 residues long. The CDR3 here is CASSAASRSSYNEQFF. As DNA, the CDR3 is TGTGCCAGCAGCGCAGCTAGCCGCTCCTCCTACAATGAGCAGTTCTTC.

This chain uses TRBV27 with TRBJ1-4; D possibly corresponds to TRBD1 (6 bases). Trimming removed 1 base at V and 6 bases at J, with 15 bases between. The CDR3 is made up of 16 amino acids. The germline V gene has CDR1 MNHEY and CDR2 SMNVEV (reference sequence). The CDR3 DNA sequence: TGTGCCAGCAGTTTATTCGGGGGCGGCAAATATGAAAAACTGTTTTTT. It specifies CASSLFGGGKYEKLFF.

This chain links TRBV20-1 with TRBJ1-1; a possible D gene is TRBD1 (5 bases). Per the germline V gene, CDR1 is DFQATT and CDR2 is SNEGSKA (reference sequence). The CDR3 sequence is 16 residues long. Trimming removed 4 bases at V and 0 bases at J, with 18 bases between. For the CDR3, the DNA is TGCAGTGCTAACGTTGCCGGGACGAGGATGAACACTGAAGCTTTCTTT. This encodes CSANVAGTRMNTEAFF.

The V call is TRBV2, the J call TRBJ1-2, with D possibly matching TRBD1 (6 bases). Trimming took off 3 bases at V and 14 bases at J, with 16 bases between the two ends. This CDR3 is 12 amino acids long. CDR1 SNHLY and CDR2 FYNNEI come from the germline V gene. The DNA for the CDR3 is TGTGCCAGCAGTGATACAATCAGGGGTCTAACCTTC. Translated: CASSDTIRGLTF.

CDR3 sequence reads: CASTRDRAPSGYGYTF. The CDR3 nucleotides read TGCGCCAGCACCCGGGACAGGGCCCCTTCGGGGTATGGCTACACCTTC. The chain links TRBV5-1 to TRBJ1-2; 9 nucleotides line up with TRBD1. The junction had 14 bases not matched to a gene; V was cut back by 6 bases and J by 5 bases. Germline V gene lookup returns CDR1 SGHRS and CDR2 YFSETQ. This CDR3 region has 16 residues.

J is TRBJ1-3 and V is TRBV27; 9 nucleotides match TRBD1. V lost 3 bases to trimming and J lost 3 bases; unmatched junction nucleotides: 3. The CDR3 has 15 amino acids. Germline V gives CDR1 MNHEY, CDR2 SMNVEV (reference sequence). CDR3 region: CASSLRTGDGNTIYF. The CDR3, as DNA: TGTGCCAGCAGTTTGAGGACAGGGGATGGAAACACCATATATTTT.

The gene calls are TRBV9 and TRBJ1-6; maybe TRBD1 (6 bases). The CDR3 runs 17 residues. Trimming cost V 0 bases and J 12 bases, with 22 bases left between them. Germline loops: CDR1 SGDLS, CDR2 YYNGEE. DNA of the CDR3: TGTGCCAGCAGCGTAGCTCTGGAGACAGGCGCATCGAGACCCCTCCACTTT. It encodes CASSVALETGASRPLHF.

The chain carries TRBV7-6 and TRBJ2-7, with 8 bases lining up with TRBD2. The CDR3 has 15 residues. The V gene end was trimmed by 0 bases and the J gene end by 2 bases; junction bases not matched to a gene: 3. Germline V gene sequence: CDR1 SGHVS, CDR2 FNYEAQ. The CDR3 coding sequence is TGTGCCAGCAGCTTAGCCGCTAGCGGGCCCTACGAGCAGTACTTC. It codes for CASSLAASGPYEQYF.

The V call is TRBV25-1, the J call TRBJ2-5, with 7 bases identical to TRBD1. CDR1 MGHDK and CDR2 SYGVNS come from the germline V gene. V lost 6 bases, J lost 1 base, and 2 bases stayed unmatched. The length of the CDR3 is 13 residues. CDR3 nucleotides: TGTGCCAGCAGCGACAGGGTCCAAGAGACCCAGTACTTC. This gives the protein CASSDRVQETQYF.

The DNA for the CDR3 is TGCAGTGCTTGGGATACGAACACTGAAGCTTTCTTT. Translated: CSAWDTNTEAFF. The chain employs TRBV20-1 and TRBJ1-1, with no clear D. V lost 5 bases and J 1 base, leaving 8 bases between the germline ends. The length of the CDR3 is 12 residues. Germline CDR1 reads DFQATT; CDR2 reads SNEGSKA (reference sequence).

The chain is built from TRBV12-3 or TRBV12-4 and TRBJ2-7; maybe TRBD2 (6 bases). V lost 3 bases and J lost 0, with 12 bases in between. The CDR3 has 15 amino acids. CDR3 region: CASSFGLLSSYEQYF. CDR3 DNA: TGTGCCAGCAGTTTTGGACTATTGAGCTCCTACGAGCAGTACTTC.

The chain joins TRBV20-1 to TRBJ2-1; the match to TRBD1 covers 8 bases. CDR1 is DFQATT and CDR2 is SNEGSKA in the germline V gene (reference sequence). Trimming at V came to 3 bases and at J to 15 bases, leaving 19 bases not matched to a gene. This CDR3 has 15 residues. The CDR3, as DNA: TGCAGTGCTAGTTGGCAGGGGGCATTGTCTCGAAGGGGGTTCTTC. This gives the protein CSASWQGALSRRGFF.

The rearrangement uses TRBV6-2 or TRBV6-3 and TRBJ2-4; no firm D call. The CDR3 length is 17 residues. V gave up 5 bases and J gave up 0 bases, with 17 bases separating them. Germline V gene data show CDR1 as MNHEY and CDR2 as SVGEGT. The CDR3 nucleotides read TGTGCCAGCAGTGACGGCCTGGCCCTCCTAGCCAAAAACATTCAGTACTTC. Protein sequence: CASSDGLALLAKNIQYF.